A single sample gave rise to the 29 T cell receptor beta chains below, sequenced in a study of blood T cell repertoires in COVID-19. The protocol was immunoSEQ multiplex PCR, while the TCRdb copy is restricted to in-frame clones and leaves out a portion. This repertoire shows 300,000 or so clones, just under 85% found once; its top ten account for approximately 3.8%. The sequencing sample was made of peripheral blood. The source is a woman between 45 and 60 years old with active or convalescent COVID-19.

V and J are TRBV6-8 and TRBJ2-3, with TRBD1 identical over 9 bases. The CDR3 is 15 residues long. Germline V gives CDR1 MNHGY, CDR2 SAAAGT. V lost 2 bases to trimming and J lost 5 bases; unmatched junction nucleotides: 5. The CDR3 protein is CASSYRDRVRDTQYF. CDR3 coding DNA: TGTGCCAGCAGTTACCGGGACAGGGTCCGAGATACGCAGTATTTT.

This chain joins TRBV4-1 and TRBJ2-1; D is perhaps TRBD2 (6 bases). V lost 3 bases and J lost 8, with 23 bases in between. Germline CDR1 is MGHRA and CDR2 is YSYEKL. The CDR3 is 17 residues long. CDR3 sequence (DNA): TGCGCCAGCAGCCAGGTAACTTGGGCAGGGACTGGAGATGAGCAGTTCTTC. It yields the protein CASSQVTWAGTGDEQFF.

The chain couples TRBV5-6 to TRBJ1-2; no clear D gene. Trimming took off 0 bases at V and 8 bases at J, with 14 bases between the two ends. This CDR3 has 14 residues. CDR1 and CDR2 from the germline V gene are SGHDT and YYEEEE. Here the CDR3 reads CASSLGQAYGGYTF. The CDR3 nucleotides are TGTGCCAGCAGCTTGGGCCAGGCCTATGGGGGCTACACCTTC.

J is TRBJ2-5 and V is TRBV6-5, with 10 bases that match TRBD2. Germline loops: CDR1 MNHEY, CDR2 SVGAGI. J lost 5 bases, V lost 9 bases, and 9 bases had no gene match. CDR3 length equals 14 residues. CDR3 amino acids: CASRTSGRRETQYF. Written as DNA, the CDR3 is TGTGCCAGTAGGACTAGCGGAAGGAGGGAGACCCAGTACTTC.

This rearrangement joins TRBV24-1 to TRBJ2-2; unclear D gene. There are 13 residues in the CDR3. V was pared by 12 bases and J by 3 bases, with 13 bases between. Germline assignment: CDR1 KGHDR and CDR2 SFDVKD. In DNA form, the CDR3 reads TGTGCCGCCCAAGACGGGTACACCGGGGAGCTGTTTTTT. Its translation: CAAQDGYTGELFF.

This clone was seen more than once but under ten times. The same CDR3 is also encoded by other DNA sequences in this sample. V gene TRBV2 combines with J gene TRBJ2-7; D possibly corresponds to TRBD2 (6 bases). Germline CDR1 SNHLY, CDR2 FYNNEI. The CDR3 is made up of 13 amino acids. V lost 6 bases and J lost 2, with 11 bases in between. CDR3 in amino acids: CASRTGLPYEQYF. CDR3 nucleotide sequence: TGTGCCAGCAGAACGGGACTTCCCTACGAGCAGTACTTC.

The chain employs TRBV2 and TRBJ1-1; D is perhaps TRBD1 (6 bases). Germline lookup yields CDR1 SNHLY and CDR2 FYNNEI. Trimming cost V 6 bases and J 2 bases, with 10 bases left between them. This CDR3 has 13 amino acids. This CDR3 reads CASRMTGNTEAFF. CDR3 DNA sequence: TGTGCCAGCAGGATGACAGGCAACACTGAAGCTTTCTTT. Looking up the rest from reference TRBV2 and TRBJ1-1 gives the full variable domain: EPEVTQTPSHQVTQMGQEVILRCVPISNHLYFYWYRQILGQKVEFLVSFYNNEISEKSEIFDDQFSVERPDGSNFTLKIRSTKLEDSAMYFCASRMTGNTEAFFGQGTRLTVV.

This clone was detected only once. The J gene is TRBJ2-1, the V gene TRBV4-1; D is uncertain. CDR3 length: 16 amino acids. From germline, CDR1 is MGHRA and CDR2 YSYEKL. The V and J ends lost 3 bases and 8 bases respectively, with 20 bases between them. The CDR3 reads CASSQLTSKRRYEQFF. The CDR3 DNA reads as TGCGCCAGCAGCCAGCTTACTTCGAAGCGCCGGTATGAGCAGTTCTTC.

The chain couples TRBV19 to TRBJ1-4; the D gene is possibly TRBD1 (6 bases). CDR3 length equals 17 residues. The germline V and J ends were trimmed by 5 bases and 2 bases, with 18 bases remaining between them. CDR1 and CDR2 (germline): LNHDA, SQIVND (reference sequence). The CDR3 is CASSDLGQPLTNEKLFF. For the CDR3, the DNA is TGTGCCAGTAGTGATTTGGGACAACCTTTGACTAATGAAAAACTGTTTTTT.

The chain carries TRBV5-1 and TRBJ2-3; D is perhaps TRBD2 (5 bases). Germline CDR1 is SGHRS and CDR2 is YFSETQ. The CDR3 extends over 14 amino acids. V was pared by 5 bases and J by 0 bases, with 10 bases between. The DNA of the CDR3 is TGCGCCAGCAGTGTTGGCGGGAGCACAGATACGCAGTATTTT. Encoded protein: CASSVGGSTDTQYF.

In DNA, the CDR3 is TGTGCCAGCAGTCCCACTAGCGGGTCCTACAATGAGCAGTTCTTC. This sequence encodes CASSPTSGSYNEQFF. The chain couples TRBV2 to TRBJ2-1, with 9 bases identical to TRBD2. V gave up 5 bases and J gave up 1 base; unmatched junction bases: 3. CDR3 length equals 15 residues. The germline gives CDR1 SNHLY, CDR2 FYNNEI. The full variable domain, its missing parts supplied by reference TRBV2 and TRBJ2-1, is EPEVTQTPSHQVTQMGQEVILRCVPISNHLYFYWYRQILGQKVEFLVSFYNNEISEKSEIFDDQFSVERPDGSNFTLKIRSTKLEDSAMYFCASSPTSGSYNEQFFGPGTRLTVL.

The rearrangement uses TRBV6-5 and TRBJ1-6; maybe TRBD1 (5 bases). The ends were cut back, 6 bases at V and 10 bases at J, with 19 bases in the middle. From germline, CDR1 is MNHEY and CDR2 SVGAGI. CDR3 length equals 15 residues. For the CDR3, the DNA is TGTGCCAGCAGCCTCTTATGGCAGGGCGACTCACCCCTCCACTTT. Translation: CASSLLWQGDSPLHF.

The chain couples TRBV6-2 or TRBV6-3 to TRBJ2-7; 9 nucleotides agree with TRBD2. The CDR3 contains 14 residues. Germline lookup yields CDR1 MNHEY and CDR2 SVGEGT. With 6 bases clipped from V and 9 bases from J, the junction kept 12 bases outside the gene matches. CDR3: CASSHGLARAGQYF. The CDR3 DNA reads TGTGCCAGCAGCCACGGACTAGCGAGGGCTGGGCAGTACTTC.

The CDR3 loop is CASSLEARGRMGNQPQHF. The CDR3 region has the DNA TGTGCCAGCAGCTTAGAGGCCAGGGGGCGAATGGGCAATCAGCCCCAGCATTTT. J is TRBJ1-5 and V is TRBV7-9, with 8 bases aligning to TRBD1. The CDR3 loop spans 18 amino acids. Germline V gives CDR1 SEHNR, CDR2 FQNEAQ (reference sequence). V gave up 1 base and J gave up 2 bases; unmatched junction bases: 10.

This sequence joins TRBV2 and TRBJ2-1, with 9 bases identical to TRBD1. Germline lookup yields CDR1 SNHLY and CDR2 FYNNEI. The ends lost 8 bases at V and 1 base at J; junction bases unmatched: 9. This CDR3 has 16 residues. The CDR3 is CASCVRDRGSYNEQFF. In nucleotides, the CDR3 is TGTGCCAGCTGTGTCCGCGACAGGGGGTCCTACAATGAGCAGTTCTTC.

The V and J genes are TRBV6-5 and TRBJ1-2, with D uncertain. CDR1 is MNHEY and CDR2 is SVGAGI in the germline V gene. The CDR3 extends over 12 amino acids. V lost 8 bases, J lost 7 bases, and 14 bases lay in between. The CDR3 loop is CASGNPMAGYTF. The CDR3 DNA is TGTGCCAGCGGTAACCCGATGGCTGGCTACACCTTC.

The V and J genes are TRBV3-1 (or the pseudogene TRBV3-2) and TRBJ2-1; D is ambiguous. V was pared by 4 bases and J by 7 bases, with 14 bases between. The germline gives CDR1 LGHDT, CDR2 YNNKEL (reference sequence). The CDR3 contains 14 residues. The CDR3 DNA reads TGTGCCAGCAGCCTAAGGCGGAGTAGGAATGAGCAGTTCTTC. Its translation: CASSLRRSRNEQFF.

The chain is built from TRBV4-1 and TRBJ2-3; D call uncertain. V gave up 2 bases and J gave up 3 bases, with 12 bases separating them. This CDR3 spans 15 amino acids. CDR1 and CDR2 (germline): MGHRA, YSYEKL. CDR3 sequence: CASSQMTLQTDTQYF. In nucleotides, the CDR3 is TGCGCCAGCAGCCAAATGACTCTCCAAACAGATACGCAGTATTTT.

The V and J genes are TRBV12-3 or TRBV12-4 and TRBJ1-1; D is unresolved. The CDR3 contains 13 residues. Between the trimmed V and J ends, which lost 3 bases and 3 bases, there was a span of 8 bases. The CDR3 sequence is CASSFITDTEAFF. The CDR3 nucleotides are TGTGCCAGCAGTTTCATCACGGACACTGAAGCTTTCTTT.

The V call is TRBV27, the J call TRBJ2-3, with 8 nucleotides matching TRBD1. The CDR3 length is 15 residues. V shed 6 bases and J 2 bases; nucleotides not matched to a gene: 7. CDR1 and CDR2 from the germline V gene are MNHEY and SMNVEV (reference sequence). The CDR3 loop is CASSRQGWSTDTQYF. CDR3 nucleotides: TGTGCCAGCAGCCGACAGGGGTGGTCCACAGATACGCAGTATTTT.

This clone has only one observation. This chain connects TRBV7-9 to TRBJ1-1; D is undetermined. The V end lost 4 bases, the J end lost 4 bases, and 10 bases lay between the germline ends. The CDR3 length is 13 residues. From germline, CDR1 is SEHNR and CDR2 FQNEAQ (reference sequence). CDR3 sequence (DNA): TGTGCCAGCAGCTCCTCTGCCGGCACTGAAGCTTTCTTT. Its translation: CASSSSAGTEAFF.

The chain links TRBV21-1 to TRBJ2-7; the tabulated D call, TRBD2, remains unverified against the DNA. TRBV21-1 is tagged as a pseudogene. The CDR3 length is 17 residues. DNA of the CDR3: TGTGCCAGCAGCTGGGTCCTAGCGGGCGCCCTCTCCTACGAGCAGTACTTC. Amino acid sequence: CASSWVLAGALSYEQYF.

This clone was found once. This chain joins TRBV13 and TRBJ2-3; TRBD2 might be the D (6 bases). V lost 2 bases to trimming and J lost 4 bases, with 16 bases between them. The CDR3 runs 16 residues. Germline V CDR1 and CDR2: PRHDT, FYEKMQ (reference sequence). As DNA, the CDR3 is TGTGCCAGCAGCTTACTAGGCGGGAAGCGGTCAGATACGCAGTATTTT. It translates to CASSLLGGKRSDTQYF.

This clone appeared once. The genes are TRBV19 and TRBJ2-3; D is uncertain. This CDR3 has 13 amino acids. Trimming removed 3 bases from V and 5 bases from J, with 9 bases in between. Per germline, CDR1 LNHDA and CDR2 SQIVND (reference sequence). CDR3 region: CASSITEKDTQYF. The CDR3 DNA follows: TGTGCCAGTAGTATCACGGAGAAAGATACGCAGTATTTT.

This chain joins TRBV5-5 and TRBJ2-2; D might be TRBD2 (7 bases). From germline, CDR1 is SGHKS and CDR2 YYEKEE (reference sequence). V was trimmed by 4 bases and J by 4 bases, leaving 17 bases between them. The CDR3 runs to 16 residues. The CDR3 bases are TGTGCCAGCAGCCCCCGGGGGGCGTTTTTCACCGGGGAGCTGTTTTTT. This translates into CASSPRGAFFTGELFF.

This clone was counted between two and nine times. The rearrangement joins TRBV5-1 to TRBJ2-3; 14 nucleotides agree with TRBD2. Germline V gene sequence: CDR1 SGHRS, CDR2 YFSETQ. The CDR3 has 16 amino acids. With V trimmed by 4 bases and J by 3 bases, 4 bases remained unmatched. The DNA of the CDR3 is TGCGCCAGCAGCCGGGGACTAGCGGGAGAAACAGATACGCAGTATTTT. Translated, it gives CASSRGLAGETDTQYF.

This chain links TRBV12-5 with TRBJ2-3, with TRBD2 matching over 8 bases. Germline V lookup: CDR1 LGHNT, CDR2 FRNRAP. The CDR3 is 16 residues long. V was clipped by 4 bases and J by 3 bases; unmatched bases: 9. This CDR3 reads CASGSDGRGGTDTQYF. Written as DNA, the CDR3 is TGTGCTAGTGGTTCCGACGGGAGGGGAGGGACAGATACGCAGTATTTT.

The V call is TRBV19, the J call TRBJ2-3; D might be TRBD2 (5 bases). The germline V gene encodes CDR1 LNHDA and CDR2 SQIVND (reference sequence). V gave up 5 bases and J gave up 2 bases, with 11 bases separating them. This CDR3 contains 14 residues. CDR3 nucleotides: TGTGCCAGTAGTCTGGCGGGTATCACAGATACGCAGTATTTT. Protein product: CASSLAGITDTQYF. The entire variable domain, with the rest obtained from reference TRBV19 and TRBJ2-3, is as follows: DGGITQSPKYLFRKEGQNVTLSCEQNLNHDAMYWYRQDPGQGLRLIYYSQIVNDFQKGDIAEGYSVSREKKESFPLTVTSAQKNPTAFYLCASSLAGITDTQYFGPGTRLTVL.

This clone has a handful of counts. The chain joins TRBV3-1 (or the pseudogene TRBV3-2) to TRBJ2-7; the match to TRBD2 covers 9 bases. V was clipped by 6 bases and J by 0 bases; unmatched bases: 3. Germline lookup yields CDR1 LGHDT and CDR2 YNNKEL (reference sequence). The CDR3 sequence is 14 residues long. The CDR3 loop is CASSLTSGSYEQYF. The CDR3 DNA is TGTGCCAGCAGTCTGACTAGCGGCTCCTACGAGCAGTACTTC.